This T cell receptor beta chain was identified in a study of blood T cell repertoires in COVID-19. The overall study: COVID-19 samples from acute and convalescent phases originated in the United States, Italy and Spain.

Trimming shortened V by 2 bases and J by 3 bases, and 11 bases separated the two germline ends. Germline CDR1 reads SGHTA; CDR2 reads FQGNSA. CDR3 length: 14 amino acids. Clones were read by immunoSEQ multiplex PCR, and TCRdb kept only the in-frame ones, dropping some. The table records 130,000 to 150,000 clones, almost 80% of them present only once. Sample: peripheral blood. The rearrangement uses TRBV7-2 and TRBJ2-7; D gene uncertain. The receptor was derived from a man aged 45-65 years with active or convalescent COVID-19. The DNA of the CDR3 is TGTGCCAGCAGCTTACAATCCGATAGCTACGAGCAGTACTTC. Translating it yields CASSLQSDSYEQYF. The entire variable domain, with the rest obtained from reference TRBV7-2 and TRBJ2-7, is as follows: GAGVSQSPSNKVTEKGKDVELRCDPISGHTALYWYRQSLGQGLEFLIYFQGNSAPDKSGLPSDRFSAERTGGSVSTLTIQRTQQEDSAVYLCASSLQSDSYEQYFGPGTRLTVT.